This TCR beta chain was documented in a study of PD-L1 blockade in urothelial cancer. The overall study: Patients' atezolizumab regimen, 1,200 mg intravenously every 3 weeks, began in the mid-2010s. Each blood sample yielded a median of 141,255 T cells.

CDR3 length equals 15 residues. V shed 4 bases, J shed 1 base, and the junction held 5 bases outside the gene matches. In germline, CDR1 is SEHNR, CDR2 FQNEAQ (reference sequence). As to time point: pretreatment peripheral blood. TCRdb's copy holds only in-frame clones and misses some; the assay was immunoSEQ multiplex PCR. This table has tens of thousands of clones, about four fifths appearing once. V gene TRBV7-9 combines with J gene TRBJ1-1; 8 nucleotides match TRBD1. This material consisted of PBMCs, taken around atezolizumab (anti-PD-L1) treatment. This TCR derives from a woman in her seventies with urothelial cancer. The CDR3 coding sequence is TGTGCCAGCAGCTCCCACAGGGGGGGGAACACTGAAGCTTTCTTT. Amino acids: CASSSHRGGNTEAFF.